These T cell receptor beta chains were read from a single sample in a study of OX40 agonist ivuxolimab in advanced cancers. Measured with immunoSEQ multiplex PCR; TCRdb has only the in-frame clones, and not every one. The sample carries tens of thousands of clones, about 82% recorded once. The sample was CD4+ or CD8+ T cells sorted from blood, taken in a trial of the OX40 agonist ivuxolimab. The receptor source for this set is an adult with an advanced solid tumor such as melanoma, head and neck, liver or kidney cancer. Both conserved end residues are part of each CDR3. The D gene is left open where the match is weak. For some rows the clone size is stated as once, few or many, or as a class when expanded; others skip it.

V: TRBV7-9
size: NA
D: NA
J: TRBJ2-5
CDR3: CASSPLETQYF
DNA: TGTGCCAGCAGCCCGCTGGAGACCCAGTACTTC

V: TRBV7-9
size: NA
D: NA
J: TRBJ1-6
CDR3: CASSPGRLKSPLHF
DNA: TGTGCCAGCAGCCCCGGCCGACTTAAATCACCCCTCCACTTT

V: TRBV12-5
size: NA
D: NA
J: TRBJ1-2
CDR3: CASGLVVLLNPTYGYTF
DNA: TGTGCTAGTGGTTTGGTAGTGCTCCTGAACCCGACCTATGGCTACACCTTC

V: TRBV30
size: NA
D: TRBD2
J: TRBJ2-1
CDR3: CAWSVGLANEQFF
DNA: TGTGCCTGGAGTGTCGGACTAGCAAATGAGCAGTTCTTC

V: TRBV19
size: once
D: TRBD1
J: TRBJ2-7
CDR3: CASSKTGDPYEQYF
DNA: TGTGCCAGTAGTAAGACAGGGGACCCCTACGAGCAGTACTTC

V: TRBV20-1
size: once
D: NA
J: TRBJ2-5
CDR3: CSAGRAETQYF
DNA: TGCAGTGCCGGGCGGGCCGAGACCCAGTACTTC

V: TRBV27
size: NA
D: NA
J: TRBJ2-5
CDR3: CASSSGNGETQYF
DNA: TGTGCCAGCAGTTCCGGGAATGGGGAGACCCAGTACTTC

V: TRBV15
size: NA
D: NA
J: TRBJ2-1
CDR3: CATSRGLGTSSYNEQFF
DNA: TGTGCCACCAGCAGAGGGTTGGGCACGAGCTCCTACAATGAGCAGTTCTTC

V: TRBV11-2
size: NA
D: TRBD1
J: TRBJ1-5
CDR3: CASSPATGGVNQPQHF
DNA: TGTGCCAGCAGCCCAGCGACAGGGGGCGTCAATCAGCCCCAGCATTTT

V: TRBV5-4
size: NA
D: NA
J: TRBJ1-2
CDR3: CASSLGLGYGYTF
DNA: TGTGCCAGCAGCTTAGGACTGGGCTATGGCTACACCTTC

V: TRBV5-1
size: NA
D: TRBD1
J: TRBJ1-2
CDR3: CASSLGVDRVVDYGYTF
DNA: TGCGCCAGCAGCTTGGGGGTCGACAGGGTAGTCGACTATGGCTACACCTTC

V: TRBV27
size: NA
D: TRBD1
J: TRBJ1-4
CDR3: CASSLSGGFEKLFF
DNA: TGTGCCAGCAGTTTATCAGGGGGCTTTGAAAAACTGTTTTTT

V: TRBV25-1
size: NA
D: NA
J: TRBJ2-3
CDR3: CASSDPAHAPDTQYF
DNA: TGTGCCAGCAGTGATCCCGCTCATGCACCAGATACGCAGTATTTT

V: TRBV5-6
size: NA
D: NA
J: TRBJ2-5
CDR3: CASSAGPYSETQYF
DNA: TGTGCCAGCAGCGCGGGACCTTATAGCGAGACCCAGTACTTC

V: TRBV7-2
size: NA
D: NA
J: TRBJ2-1
CDR3: CASSARWGGGYNEQFF
DNA: TGTGCCAGCAGCGCCAGGTGGGGAGGGGGGTACAATGAGCAGTTCTTC

V: TRBV29-1
size: once
D: NA
J: TRBJ2-7
CDR3: CSALTGEQYF
DNA: TGCAGCGCCTTGACCGGGGAGCAGTACTTC

V: TRBV21-1
size: once
D: NA
J: TRBJ2-7
CDR3: CASSPGDRAYEQYF
DNA: TGTGCCAGCAGCCCAGGGGACAGGGCCTACGAGCAGTACTTC

V: TRBV6-6
size: NA
D: TRBD1
J: TRBJ1-4
CDR3: CASIGTGTGFF
DNA: TGTGCCAGCATCGGAACCGGGACAGGGTTTTTT

V: TRBV18
size: once
D: NA
J: TRBJ1-1
CDR3: CASSPQANTEAFF
DNA: TGTGCCAGCTCCCCCCAAGCGAACACTGAAGCTTTCTTT

V: TRBV27
size: once
D: NA
J: TRBJ2-5
CDR3: CASSLLTGHQETQYF
DNA: TGTGCCAGCAGTCTCCTGACAGGACACCAGGAGACCCAGTACTTC

V: TRBV7-2
size: few
D: NA
J: TRBJ2-7
CDR3: CASSLASAQPAYEQYF
DNA: TGTGCCAGCAGCTTAGCCTCGGCCCAGCCGGCCTACGAGCAGTACTTC

V: TRBV5-1
size: NA
D: NA
J: TRBJ2-2
CDR3: CASSLAALGVIGELFF
DNA: TGCGCCAGCAGCTTGGCCGCTCTCGGGGTTATCGGGGAGCTGTTTTTT

V: TRBV2
size: NA
D: NA
J: TRBJ2-3
CDR3: CASSDTVTDTQYF
DNA: TGTGCCAGCAGTGATACAGTCACAGATACGCAGTATTTT

V: TRBV6-1
size: NA
D: TRBD1
J: TRBJ1-5
CDR3: CASSEAGRGSNQPQHF
DNA: TGTGCCAGCAGTGAAGCGGGCAGGGGGAGCAATCAGCCCCAGCATTTT

V: TRBV6-5
size: NA
D: NA
J: TRBJ2-7
CDR3: CASSSAGSRNEQYF
DNA: TGTGCCAGCAGCTCGGCCGGGTCTAGGAACGAGCAGTACTTC

V: TRBV19
size: NA
D: NA
J: TRBJ1-4
CDR3: CASTNWGAADGNEKLFF
DNA: TGTGCCAGTACCAATTGGGGGGCCGCGGATGGTAATGAAAAACTGTTTTTT

V: TRBV7-3
size: NA
D: TRBD2
J: TRBJ2-5
CDR3: CASSSGGRTQYF
DNA: TGTGCCAGCAGCTCGGGAGGGAGGACCCAGTACTTC

V: TRBV11-3
size: NA
D: NA
J: TRBJ2-1
CDR3: CASSLASASEQFF
DNA: TGTGCCAGCAGCTTAGCTAGCGCCAGTGAGCAGTTCTTC

V: TRBV6-6
size: NA
D: TRBD2
J: TRBJ2-1
CDR3: CASSSGRAPGEQFF
DNA: TGTGCCAGCAGTTCCGGGAGGGCCCCGGGGGAGCAGTTCTTC

V: TRBV28
size: NA
D: NA
J: TRBJ1-5
CDR3: CASRESNQPQHF
DNA: TGTGCCAGCAGGGAGAGCAATCAGCCCCAGCATTTT

V: TRBV30
size: once
D: NA
J: TRBJ2-6
CDR3: CAWSFYRVSGANVLTF
DNA: TGTGCCTGGAGTTTTTACAGGGTCTCTGGGGCCAACGTCCTGACTTTC

V: TRBV5-4
size: NA
D: NA
J: TRBJ2-2
CDR3: CASSTVAGVANTGELFF
DNA: TGTGCCAGCAGCACTGTGGCTGGGGTCGCAAACACCGGGGAGCTGTTTTTT

V: TRBV7-2
size: NA
D: TRBD2
J: TRBJ2-7
CDR3: CASSLSGGSYEQYF
DNA: TGTGCCAGCAGCTTAAGCGGGGGCTCCTACGAGCAGTACTTC

V: TRBV28
size: NA
D: NA
J: TRBJ1-2
CDR3: CASSLRWRGALYGYTF
DNA: TGTGCCAGCAGTTTGAGGTGGCGGGGGGCCCTCTATGGCTACACCTTC

V: TRBV28
size: NA
D: TRBD1
J: TRBJ1-2
CDR3: CASSPRDRGYRYGYTF
DNA: TGTGCCAGCAGCCCGCGGGACAGGGGGTATCGCTATGGCTACACCTTC

V: TRBV27
size: NA
D: TRBD2
J: TRBJ2-7
CDR3: CASSEREWDYEQYF
DNA: TGTGCCAGCAGTGAGCGGGAGTGGGACTACGAGCAGTACTTC

V: TRBV18
size: NA
D: TRBD2
J: TRBJ2-1
CDR3: CASSPSSGGYNEQFF
DNA: TGTGCCAGCTCACCTTCTAGCGGGGGATACAATGAGCAGTTCTTC

V: TRBV6-6
size: NA
D: NA
J: TRBJ1-1
CDR3: CASSLTVNTEAFF
DNA: TGTGCCAGCAGCCTGACAGTGAACACTGAAGCTTTCTTT

V: TRBV4-1
size: NA
D: NA
J: TRBJ2-1
CDR3: CASSQDFTGQNSYNEQFF
DNA: TGCGCCAGCAGCCAAGATTTCACGGGTCAGAACTCCTACAATGAGCAGTTCTTC

V: TRBV5-1
size: once
D: NA
J: TRBJ1-1
CDR3: CASSLDSWNTEAFF
DNA: TGCGCCAGCAGCTTGGACAGCTGGAACACTGAAGCTTTCTTT

V: TRBV2
size: NA
D: TRBD1
J: TRBJ1-4
CDR3: CASSEAGQGGEKLFF
DNA: TGTGCCAGCAGTGAAGCCGGACAGGGAGGAGAAAAACTGTTTTTT

V: TRBV5-1
size: NA
D: TRBD2
J: TRBJ2-3
CDR3: CASSLDPSGRTDTQYF
DNA: TGCGCCAGCAGCTTGGACCCTAGCGGGCGCACAGATACGCAGTATTTT

V: TRBV4-1
size: NA
D: TRBD1
J: TRBJ1-2
CDR3: CASSQGLRGLDYGYTF
DNA: TGCGCCAGCAGCCAAGGACTCAGGGGGCTGGACTATGGCTACACCTTC

V: TRBV19
size: NA
D: TRBD2
J: TRBJ2-1
CDR3: CASRIAGGPYNEQFF
DNA: TGTGCCAGTAGAATAGCGGGGGGACCCTACAATGAGCAGTTCTTC

V: TRBV2
size: NA
D: NA
J: TRBJ1-1
CDR3: CASSLYQENTEAFF
DNA: TGTGCCAGCAGCCTATATCAGGAGAACACTGAAGCTTTCTTT

V: TRBV9
size: NA
D: NA
J: TRBJ2-1
CDR3: CASSVGRYNEQFF
DNA: TGTGCCAGCAGCGTCGGGCGCTACAATGAGCAGTTCTTC

V: TRBV6-1
size: NA
D: NA
J: TRBJ1-5
CDR3: CASSEAYSNQPQHF
DNA: TGTGCCAGCAGTGAAGCCTATAGCAATCAGCCCCAGCATTTT

V: TRBV28
size: NA
D: NA
J: TRBJ2-5
CDR3: CASTPGGNQETQYF
DNA: TGTGCCAGCACCCCTGGTGGGAACCAAGAGACCCAGTACTTC

V: TRBV28
size: NA
D: TRBD1
J: TRBJ2-4
CDR3: CASTLTGTLPIQYF
DNA: TGTGCCAGCACCCTGACAGGGACCCTCCCCATTCAGTACTTC

V: TRBV2
size: NA
D: TRBD2
J: TRBJ2-3
CDR3: CASRRGQPSGGGDTQYF
DNA: TGTGCCAGCAGGCGAGGTCAGCCTAGCGGGGGGGGAGATACGCAGTATTTT